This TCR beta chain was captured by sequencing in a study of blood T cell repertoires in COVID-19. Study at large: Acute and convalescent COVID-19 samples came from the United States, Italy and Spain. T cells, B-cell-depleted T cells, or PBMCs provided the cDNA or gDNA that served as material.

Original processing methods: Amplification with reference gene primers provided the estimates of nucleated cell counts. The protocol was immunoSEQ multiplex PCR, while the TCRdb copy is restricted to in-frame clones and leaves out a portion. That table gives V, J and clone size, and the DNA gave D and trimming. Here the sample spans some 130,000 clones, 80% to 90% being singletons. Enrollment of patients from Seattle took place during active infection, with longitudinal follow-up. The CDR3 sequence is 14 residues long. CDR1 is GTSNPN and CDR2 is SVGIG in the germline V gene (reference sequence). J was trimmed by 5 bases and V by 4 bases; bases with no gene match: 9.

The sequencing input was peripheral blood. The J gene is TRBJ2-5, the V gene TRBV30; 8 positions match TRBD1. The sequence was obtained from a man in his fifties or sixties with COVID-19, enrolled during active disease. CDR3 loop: CAWTVTGVKETQYF. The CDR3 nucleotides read TGTGCCTGGACCGTGACAGGGGTGAAGGAGACCCAGTACTTC.